A selection of T cell receptor beta chains follows, all from one sample in a study of shared clonotypes between healthy human individuals. The assay was immunoSEQ multiplex PCR, and TCRdb's table has in-frame clones only and misses some. The sample lists about 820,000 clones; 80% to 95% were seen once. Sample: naive CD8+ T cells sorted from blood. The receptor set was obtained from a man younger than 45 in good health. The CDR3 runs from the conserved cysteine through the conserved F or W. D genes are given only for firm matches. Expanded clones are given a class, and other clones once, few, many or no size at all.

TRBJ2-2	-	TRBD1	TRBV10-3	TGTGCGTTCCGGACAGGGGTCGGGGAGCTGTTTTTT	CAFRTGVGELFF
TRBJ2-5	few	TRBD2	TRBV2	TGTGCCAGCAAACTCGGGACTAGCGTCCAAGAGACCCAGTACTTC	CASKLGTSVQETQYF
TRBJ2-1	once	TRBD2	TRBV5-4	TGTGCCAGCAGCCCAGCTGGACTAGTTTACAATGAGCAGTTCTTC	CASSPAGLVYNEQFF
TRBJ2-7	few	TRBD1	TRBV19	TGTGCCAGTAGTTTTGCAGGGGGTTACGAGCAGTACTTC	CASSFAGGYEQYF
TRBJ2-7	-	-	TRBV4-2	TGTGCCAGCAGCCAAGAGTGGCCTTTCGACACTGACGAGCAGTACTTC	CASSQEWPFDTDEQYF
TRBJ1-1	-	-	TRBV6-6	TGTGCCAGCAGTTTCACAGGGATTGAAGCTTTCTTT	CASSFTGIEAFF
TRBJ2-1	-	-	TRBV9	TGTGCCAGCAGCGTATGGGGAGGGCAGGGGGCCGATGAGCAGTTCTTC	CASSVWGGQGADEQFF
TRBJ2-1	once	-	TRBV7-9	TGTGCCAGCAGCTTAAGGCAGGGTACCTACAATGAGCAGTTCTTC	CASSLRQGTYNEQFF
TRBJ2-1	-	TRBD2	TRBV5-1	TGCGCCAGCAGCTTGGTTCCTAGCGGGAACAATGAGCAGTTCTTC	CASSLVPSGNNEQFF
TRBJ2-7	-	-	TRBV19	TGTGCCAGTAGTATAGCAACATCCTCCTGGGACCGAATTTCCTACGAGCAGTACTTC	CASSIATSSWDRISYEQYF
TRBJ2-2	few	TRBD1	TRBV7-9	TGTGCCAGCATCATCCTCCCCGAGGGGGCGGGCACCGGGGAGCTGTTTTTT	CASIILPEGAGTGELFF
TRBJ2-3	-	TRBD2	TRBV4-3	TGCGCCAGCAGCCAAGATCTTGGACTAGCCGGGAGGACAGATACGCAGTATTTT	CASSQDLGLAGRTDTQYF
TRBJ2-7	-	-	TRBV4-1	TGCGCCAGCAGCCTCACGGGCGGGGTTGCCTACGAGCAGTACTTC	CASSLTGGVAYEQYF
TRBJ2-7	-	TRBD2	TRBV7-9	TGTGCCAGCAGCAGGACTAGCGGGGCCGACTTACGATCAGAGCAGTACTTC	CASSRTSGADLRSEQYF
TRBJ1-1	-	-	TRBV5-4	TGTGCCAGCGGAATTGGACAGTTGAACACTGAAGCTTTCTTT	CASGIGQLNTEAFF
TRBJ2-7	-	TRBD1	TRBV28	TGTGCCAGCAGAAACGGACAGGGGGCCTACGAGCAGTACTTC	CASRNGQGAYEQYF
TRBJ2-7	-	TRBD1	TRBV5-1	TGCGCCAGCAGCGAGGGACAGGTCTACGAGCAGTACTTC	CASSEGQVYEQYF
TRBJ2-1	-	-	TRBV30	TGTGCCGGGGAAAACGAGGGTGCTTACAATGAGCAGTTCTTC	CAGENEGAYNEQFF
TRBJ1-1	once	-	TRBV27	TGTGCCAGCAGGTCAAGTATTGAAGCTTTCTTT	CASRSSIEAFF
TRBJ2-7	-	-	TRBV4-3	TGCGCCAGCAGCCAAGGACACAGCTACGAGCAGTACTTC	CASSQGHSYEQYF
TRBJ2-7	-	TRBD2	TRBV10-3	TGTGCCATCAGTGAGTCACGACTAGCGGGAGGGATACAGCAGTACTTC	CAISESRLAGGIQQYF
TRBJ2-7	-	-	TRBV27	TGTGCCAGCAGCCGAAGGGGCGGGCCGTCCTACGAGCAGTACTTC	CASSRRGGPSYEQYF
TRBJ1-2	-	TRBD1	TRBV7-9	TGTGCCAGCAGCCCGGGACAGGGAATCTATGGCTACACCTTC	CASSPGQGIYGYTF
TRBJ2-2	once	-	TRBV11-2	TGTGCCAGCAGCTTACGCGCTAAACCCACCCCCACCGGGGAGCTGTTTTTT	CASSLRAKPTPTGELFF
TRBJ1-1	-	-	TRBV9	TGTGCCAGTTCAGCCGGGAACACTGAAGCTTTCTTT	CASSAGNTEAFF
TRBJ2-3	-	-	TRBV27	TGTGCCAGCAGCCCCCTCAGCACAGATACGCAGTATTTT	CASSPLSTDTQYF
TRBJ2-6	-	-	TRBV19	TGTGCCAGTAGTTACAGGTTCTCTGGGGCCAACGTCCTGACTTTC	CASSYRFSGANVLTF
TRBJ1-5	-	-	TRBV27	TGTGCCAGCAGTTCCTTTCAGGGCAGCAATCAGCCCCAGCATTTT	CASSSFQGSNQPQHF
TRBJ2-1	-	-	TRBV18	TGTGCCAGCTCACCACTCAGGGACCAAAGCTCCTACAATGAGCAGTTCTTC	CASSPLRDQSSYNEQFF
TRBJ2-5	-	-	TRBV4-1	TGCGCCAGCAGCCAAGGATTCCAGGATCAAGAGACCCAGTACTTC	CASSQGFQDQETQYF
TRBJ1-2	-	-	TRBV27	TGTGCCAGCAGTTTAATTGGGTTTTCAGGGACTAAGAACTATGGCTACACCTTC	CASSLIGFSGTKNYGYTF
TRBJ2-1	-	-	TRBV11-1	TGTGCCAGCAGCTTCAGCAACTACAATGAGCAGTTCTTC	CASSFSNYNEQFF
TRBJ2-5	once	-	TRBV6-5	TGTGCCAGCAGTCTCTCTAGCGTGAAAGAGACCCAGTACTTC	CASSLSSVKETQYF
TRBJ2-7	many	-	TRBV6-5	TGTGCCAGCCGGGACATCTCCTACGAGCAGTACTTC	CASRDISYEQYF
TRBJ2-5	-	-	TRBV7-8	TGTGCCAGCAGCTCCTCTAGTTTTCGAGAGACCCAGTACTTC	CASSSSSFRETQYF
TRBJ2-7	-	TRBD2	TRBV4-2	TGTGCCAGCAGCCAGGCGGGAGACGAGCAGTACTTC	CASSQAGDEQYF
TRBJ1-2	-	-	TRBV27	TGTGCCAGCAGAGACCGACAGGTTGATGGCTACACCTTC	CASRDRQVDGYTF
TRBJ2-7	-	-	TRBV7-6	TGTGCCAGCAGCTCGTTCCGACAAGATAGCTCCTACGAGCAGTACTTC	CASSSFRQDSSYEQYF
TRBJ1-1	once	-	TRBV5-1	TGCGCCAGCAGCTTGGGAACAGGAGACACTGAAGCTTTCTTT	CASSLGTGDTEAFF
TRBJ1-2	-	TRBD1	TRBV19	TGTGCCAGTAGTACCTTAGGACAGGGGGCCATCGATGGCTACACCTTC	CASSTLGQGAIDGYTF
TRBJ2-7	-	-	TRBV5-6	TGTGCCAGCAGCCCGACAGGACCCGACTACGAGCAGTACTTC	CASSPTGPDYEQYF
TRBJ2-3	-	TRBD2	TRBV6-4	TGTGCCAGCAGTGACGGGACTAGCGGGAGCACAGATACGCAGTATTTT	CASSDGTSGSTDTQYF
TRBJ2-1	-	TRBD2	TRBV9	TGTGCCAGCAGCGGGACTAGCGGGAGGGGCTCCTACAATGAGCAGTTCTTC	CASSGTSGRGSYNEQFF
TRBJ2-3	-	-	TRBV27	TGTGCCAGCAGTTCAGTGGGGCCCACAGATACGCAGTATTTT	CASSSVGPTDTQYF
TRBJ2-2	-	-	TRBV4-3	TGCGCCAGCACCCAAGACTGGCAATACACCGGGGAGCTGTTTTTT	CASTQDWQYTGELFF
TRBJ2-7	-	-	TRBV27	TGTGCCAGCAGTTTTGGGGGAAGTTTCTACGAGCAGTACTTC	CASSFGGSFYEQYF
TRBJ2-7	-	TRBD1	TRBV7-9	TGTGCCAGCAGCGCAGAGGGACAGGTACACGAGCAGTACTTC	CASSAEGQVHEQYF
TRBJ2-1	-	TRBD2	TRBV9	TGTGCCAGCAGCCCTAGCGGGGGTCACAATGAGCAGTTCTTC	CASSPSGGHNEQFF